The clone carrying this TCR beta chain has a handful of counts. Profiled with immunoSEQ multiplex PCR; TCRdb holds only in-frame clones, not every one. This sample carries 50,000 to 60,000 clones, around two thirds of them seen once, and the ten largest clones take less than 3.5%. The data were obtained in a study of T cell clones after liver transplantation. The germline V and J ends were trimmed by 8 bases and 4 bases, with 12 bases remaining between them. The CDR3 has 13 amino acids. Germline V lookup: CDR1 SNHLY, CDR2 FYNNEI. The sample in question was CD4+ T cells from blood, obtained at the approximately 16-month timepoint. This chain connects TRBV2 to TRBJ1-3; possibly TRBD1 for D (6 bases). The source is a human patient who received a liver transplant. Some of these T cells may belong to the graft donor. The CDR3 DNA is TGTGCCAGCCAACAGGGATCCGGAAACACCATATATTTT. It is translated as CASQQGSGNTIYF.